This paragraph covers one TCR beta chain sequence. TCRdb keeps only in-frame clones here, not all; method: immunoSEQ multiplex PCR. Counted here are over 150,000 clones, 90% occurring once; the ten biggest clones make up about 2.6%. V gave up 4 bases and J gave up 7 bases; unmatched junction bases: 10. Germline-derived CDR1 and CDR2 are SGHDT and YYEEEE. The CDR3 is 14 amino acids. This record comes from a study of T cell responses to AZD1222 COVID-19 vaccine. The J gene is TRBJ2-7, the V gene TRBV5-6, with 8 bases aligning to TRBD1. The sample consisted of peripheral blood, taken on day 0 of AZD1222 vaccination. This receptor was taken from an adult in good health. The CDR3, as DNA: TGTGCCAGCAGCCCAAGACAGGGGATGGGGGAGCAGTACTTC. It is translated as CASSPRQGMGEQYF.